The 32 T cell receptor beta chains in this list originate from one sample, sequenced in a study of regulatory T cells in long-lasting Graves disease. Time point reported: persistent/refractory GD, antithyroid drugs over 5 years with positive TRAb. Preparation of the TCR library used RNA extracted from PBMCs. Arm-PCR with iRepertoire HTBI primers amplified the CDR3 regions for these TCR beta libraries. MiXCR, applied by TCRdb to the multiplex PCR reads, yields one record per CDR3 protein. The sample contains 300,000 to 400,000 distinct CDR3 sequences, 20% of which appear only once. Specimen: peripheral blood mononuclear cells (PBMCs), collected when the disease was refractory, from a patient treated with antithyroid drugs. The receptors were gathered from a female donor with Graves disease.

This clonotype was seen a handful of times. As DNA, the CDR3 is TGTGCCAGCAGCCACTACGAGGGACTAGCGGGGCCTCAGGCCCAGTACTTC. Encoded protein: CASSHYEGLAGPQAQYF. The chain joins TRBV3-1 to TRBJ2-5; TRBD2 matches at 13 bases. The V and J ends lost 3 bases and 9 bases, in that order; junction bases with no gene match: 13. In germline, CDR1 is LGHDT, CDR2 YNNKEL (reference sequence). The CDR3 loop spans 17 amino acids.

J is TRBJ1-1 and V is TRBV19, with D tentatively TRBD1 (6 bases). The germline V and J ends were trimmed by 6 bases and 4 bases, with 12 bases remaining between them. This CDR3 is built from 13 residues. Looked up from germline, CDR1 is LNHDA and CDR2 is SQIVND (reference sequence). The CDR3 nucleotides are TGTGCCAGTAGAGGGGGAGCGGTCACTGAAGCTTTCTTT. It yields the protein CASRGGAVTEAFF.

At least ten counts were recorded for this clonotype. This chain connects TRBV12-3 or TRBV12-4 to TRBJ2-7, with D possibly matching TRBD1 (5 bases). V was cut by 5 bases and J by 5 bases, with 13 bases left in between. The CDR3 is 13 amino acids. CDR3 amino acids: CASSVAGRHEQYF. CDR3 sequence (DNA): TGTGCCAGCAGTGTGGCAGGGCGCCACGAGCAGTACTTC.

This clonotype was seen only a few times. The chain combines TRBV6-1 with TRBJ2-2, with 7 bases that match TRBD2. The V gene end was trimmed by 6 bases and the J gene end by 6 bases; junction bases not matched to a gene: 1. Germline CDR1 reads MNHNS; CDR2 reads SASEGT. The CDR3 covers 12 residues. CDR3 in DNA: TGTGCCAGCAGAGCGGGGCCCGGGGAGCTGTTTTTT. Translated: CASRAGPGELFF.

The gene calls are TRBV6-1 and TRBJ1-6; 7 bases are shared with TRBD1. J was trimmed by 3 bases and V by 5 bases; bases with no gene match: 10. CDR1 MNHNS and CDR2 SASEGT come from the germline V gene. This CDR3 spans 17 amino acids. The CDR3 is CASSPGQNTYYNSPLHF. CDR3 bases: TGTGCCAGCAGTCCGGGACAGAATACCTACTATAATTCACCCCTCCACTTT.

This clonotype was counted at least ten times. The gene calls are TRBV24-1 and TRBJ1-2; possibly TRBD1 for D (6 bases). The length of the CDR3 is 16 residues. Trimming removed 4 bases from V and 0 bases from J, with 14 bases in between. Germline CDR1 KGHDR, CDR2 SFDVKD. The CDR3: CATSEPGQPANYGYTF. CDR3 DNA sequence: TGTGCCACCAGTGAACCCGGACAGCCAGCTAACTATGGCTACACCTTC.

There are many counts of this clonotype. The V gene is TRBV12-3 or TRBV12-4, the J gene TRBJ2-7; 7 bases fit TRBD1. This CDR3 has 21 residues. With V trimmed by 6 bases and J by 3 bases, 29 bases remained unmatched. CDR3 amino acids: CASSQKDRTLFGDPINYEQYF. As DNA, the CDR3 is TGTGCCAGCAGCCAGAAGGACAGGACGTTGTTTGGAGACCCTATTAACTACGAGCAGTACTTC.

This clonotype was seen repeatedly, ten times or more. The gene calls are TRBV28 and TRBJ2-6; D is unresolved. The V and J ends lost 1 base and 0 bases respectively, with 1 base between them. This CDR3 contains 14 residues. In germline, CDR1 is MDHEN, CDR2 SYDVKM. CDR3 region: CASSLYSGANVLTF. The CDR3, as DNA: TGTGCCAGCAGTTTATACTCTGGGGCCAACGTCCTGACTTTC. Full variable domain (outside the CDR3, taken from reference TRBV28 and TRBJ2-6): DVKVTQSSRYLVKRTGEKVFLECVQDMDHENMFWYRQDPGLGLRLIYFSYDVKMKEKGDIPEGYSVSREKKERFSLILESASTNQTSMYLCASSLYSGANVLTFGAGSRLTVL.

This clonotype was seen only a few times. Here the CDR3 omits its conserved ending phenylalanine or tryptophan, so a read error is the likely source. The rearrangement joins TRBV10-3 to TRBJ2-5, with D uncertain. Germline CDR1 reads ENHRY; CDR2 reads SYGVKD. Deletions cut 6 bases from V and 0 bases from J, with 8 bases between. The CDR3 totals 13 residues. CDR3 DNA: TGTGCCATCAGGAGACGGGACCAAGAGACCCAGTACCTC. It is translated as CAIRRRDQETQYL.

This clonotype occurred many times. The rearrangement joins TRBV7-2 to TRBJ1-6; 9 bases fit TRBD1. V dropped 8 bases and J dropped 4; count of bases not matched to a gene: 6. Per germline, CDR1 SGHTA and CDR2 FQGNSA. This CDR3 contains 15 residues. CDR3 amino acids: CASVAGTGYNSPLHF. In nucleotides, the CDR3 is TGTGCCAGCGTCGCCGGGACAGGGTATAATTCACCCCTCCACTTT.

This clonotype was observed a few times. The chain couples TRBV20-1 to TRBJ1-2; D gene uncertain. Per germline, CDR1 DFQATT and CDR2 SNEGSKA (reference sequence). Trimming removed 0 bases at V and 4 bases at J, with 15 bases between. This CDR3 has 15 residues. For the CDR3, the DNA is TGCAGTGCTAGAGAGATGGGTGCGATGGGCTATGGCTACACCTTC. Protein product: CSAREMGAMGYGYTF.

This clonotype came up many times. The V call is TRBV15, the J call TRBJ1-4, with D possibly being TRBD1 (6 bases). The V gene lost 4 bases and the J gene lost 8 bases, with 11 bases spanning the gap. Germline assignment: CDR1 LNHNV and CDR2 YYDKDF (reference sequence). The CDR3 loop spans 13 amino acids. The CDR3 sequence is CATSTQGREKLFF. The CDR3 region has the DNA TGTGCCACCAGCACCCAGGGGCGCGAAAAACTGTTTTTT. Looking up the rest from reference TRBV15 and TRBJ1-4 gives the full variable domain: DAMVIQNPRYQVTQFGKPVTLSCSQTLNHNVMYWYQQKSSQAPKLLFHYYDKDFNNEADTPDNFQSRRPNTSFCFLDIRSPGLGDTAMYLCATSTQGREKLFFGSGTQLSVL.

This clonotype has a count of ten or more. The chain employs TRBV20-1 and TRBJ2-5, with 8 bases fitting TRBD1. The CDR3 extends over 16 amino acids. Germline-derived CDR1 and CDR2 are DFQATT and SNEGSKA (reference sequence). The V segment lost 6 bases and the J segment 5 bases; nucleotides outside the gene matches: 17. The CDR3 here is CSAPPAGQGARETQYF. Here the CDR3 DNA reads TGCAGTGCCCCCCCCGCGGGGCAGGGGGCTAGGGAGACCCAGTACTTC.

The CDR3, as DNA: TGTGCCAGCAGTTTGTCCGGGACTAGCGGGAGTAATAAGTTCTTC. Protein: CASSLSGTSGSNKFF. J is TRBJ2-1 and V is TRBV28; 14 bases match TRBD2. The trim removed 3 bases at V and 14 bases at J, leaving 9 bases unmatched. The CDR3 has 15 amino acids. The germline CDR1 and CDR2 sequences are MDHEN and SYDVKM.

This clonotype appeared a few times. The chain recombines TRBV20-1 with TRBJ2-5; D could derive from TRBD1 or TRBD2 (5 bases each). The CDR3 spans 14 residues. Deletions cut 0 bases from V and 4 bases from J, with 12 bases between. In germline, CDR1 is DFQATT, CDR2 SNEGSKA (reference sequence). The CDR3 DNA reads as TGCAGTGCTAGAGATGGGGGACGGTTAGAGACCCAGTACTTC. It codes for CSARDGGRLETQYF.

The CDR3 protein is CASSWRGAGVDTQYF. The CDR3, as DNA: TGTGCCAGCAGCTGGCGGGGGGCCGGGGTGGATACGCAGTATTTT. This sequence joins TRBV11-2 and TRBJ2-3; 8 nucleotides match TRBD2. CDR1 SGHAT and CDR2 FQNNGV come from the germline V gene. V trimming: 4 bases; J trimming: 6 bases; junction bases outside the gene matches: 9. The CDR3 totals 15 residues.

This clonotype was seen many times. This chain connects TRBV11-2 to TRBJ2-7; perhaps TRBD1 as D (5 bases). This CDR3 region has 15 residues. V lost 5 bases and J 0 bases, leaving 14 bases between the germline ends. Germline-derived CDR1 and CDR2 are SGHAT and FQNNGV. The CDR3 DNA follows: TGTGCCAGCAGCAACCCCCACAGGACCTCCTACGAGCAGTACTTC. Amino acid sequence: CASSNPHRTSYEQYF.

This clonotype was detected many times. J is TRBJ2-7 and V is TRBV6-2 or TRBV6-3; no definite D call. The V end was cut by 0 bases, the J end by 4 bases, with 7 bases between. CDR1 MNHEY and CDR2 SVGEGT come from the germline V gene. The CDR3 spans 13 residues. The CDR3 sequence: CASSYSIAYEQYF. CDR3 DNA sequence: TGTGCCAGCAGTTACTCGATTGCTTACGAGCAGTACTTC.

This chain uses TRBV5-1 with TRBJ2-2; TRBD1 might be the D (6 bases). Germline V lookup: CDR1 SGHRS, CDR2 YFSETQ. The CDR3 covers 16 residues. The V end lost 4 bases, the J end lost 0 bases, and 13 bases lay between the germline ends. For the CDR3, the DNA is TGCGCCAGCAGCCTACCGGACAGCGCGAACACCGGGGAGCTGTTTTTT. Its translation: CASSLPDSANTGELFF.

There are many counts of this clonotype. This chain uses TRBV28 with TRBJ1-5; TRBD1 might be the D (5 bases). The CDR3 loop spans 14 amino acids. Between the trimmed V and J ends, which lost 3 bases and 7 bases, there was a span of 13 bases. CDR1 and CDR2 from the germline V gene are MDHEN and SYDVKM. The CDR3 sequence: CASSFPRTGQPQHF. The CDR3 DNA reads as TGTGCCAGCAGTTTCCCCAGAACAGGCCAGCCCCAGCATTTT.

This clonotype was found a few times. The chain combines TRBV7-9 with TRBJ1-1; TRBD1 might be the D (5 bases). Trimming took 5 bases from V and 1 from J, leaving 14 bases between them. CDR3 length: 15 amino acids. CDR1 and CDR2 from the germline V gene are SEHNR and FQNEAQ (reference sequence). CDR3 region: CASSHDMGRNTEAFF. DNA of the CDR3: TGTGCCAGCAGCCATGACATGGGGCGGAACACTGAAGCTTTCTTT. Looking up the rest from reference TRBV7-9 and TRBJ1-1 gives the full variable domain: DTGVSQNPRHKITKRGQNVTFRCDPISEHNRLYWYRQTLGQGPEFLTYFQNEAQLEKSRLLSDRFSAERPKGSFSTLEIQRTEQGDSAMYLCASSHDMGRNTEAFFGQGTRLTVV.

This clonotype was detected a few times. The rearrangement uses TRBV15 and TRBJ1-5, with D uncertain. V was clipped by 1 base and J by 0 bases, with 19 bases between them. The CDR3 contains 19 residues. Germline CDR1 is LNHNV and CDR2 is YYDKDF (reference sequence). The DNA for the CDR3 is TGTGCCACCAGCAGAGTGGGGAATCGTCTTAGCGATAGCAATCAGCCCCAGCATTTT. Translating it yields CATSRVGNRLSDSNQPQHF.

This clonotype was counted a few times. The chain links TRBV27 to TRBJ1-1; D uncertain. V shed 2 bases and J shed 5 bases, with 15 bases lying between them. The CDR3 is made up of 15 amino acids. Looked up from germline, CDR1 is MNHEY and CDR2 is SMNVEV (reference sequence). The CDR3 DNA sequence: TGTGCCAGCAGTTTAAGCCCCGCCGGACGGACTGAAGCTTTCTTT. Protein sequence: CASSLSPAGRTEAFF.

CDR3 nucleotide sequence: TGTGCCACCAGCAGAGCGGTAACGAACACCGGGGAGCTGTTTTTT. Amino acid sequence: CATSRAVTNTGELFF. V is TRBV15 and J is TRBJ2-2; no reliable D call. The V gene's germline CDR1 is LNHNV and CDR2 YYDKDF (reference sequence). V dropped 1 base and J dropped 0 bases, with 6 bases sitting between them. CDR3 length: 15 amino acids. Variable domain in full (rest from reference TRBV15 and TRBJ2-2): DAMVIQNPRYQVTQFGKPVTLSCSQTLNHNVMYWYQQKSSQAPKLLFHYYDKDFNNEADTPDNFQSRRPNTSFCFLDIRSPGLGDTAMYLCATSRAVTNTGELFFGEGSRLTVL.

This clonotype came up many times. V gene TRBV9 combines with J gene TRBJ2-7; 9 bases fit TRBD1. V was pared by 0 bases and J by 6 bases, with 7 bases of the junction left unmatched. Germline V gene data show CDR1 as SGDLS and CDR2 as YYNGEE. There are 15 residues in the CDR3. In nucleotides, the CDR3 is TGTGCCAGCAGCGTAGGGGGACAGGGTAACATCGAGCAGTACTTC. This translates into CASSVGGQGNIEQYF.

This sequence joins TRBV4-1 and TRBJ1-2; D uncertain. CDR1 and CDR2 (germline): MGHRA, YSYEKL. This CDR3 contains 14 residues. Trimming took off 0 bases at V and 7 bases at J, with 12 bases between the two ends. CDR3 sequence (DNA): TGCGCCAGCAGCCAAGATCGGTCCCTCTCTGGCTACACCTTC. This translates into CASSQDRSLSGYTF.

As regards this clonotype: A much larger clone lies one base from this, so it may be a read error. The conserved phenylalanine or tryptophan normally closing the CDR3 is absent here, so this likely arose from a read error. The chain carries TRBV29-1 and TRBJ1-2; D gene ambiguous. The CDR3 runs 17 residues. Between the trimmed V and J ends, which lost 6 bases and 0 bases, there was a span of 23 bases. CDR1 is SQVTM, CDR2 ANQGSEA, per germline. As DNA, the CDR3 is TGCAGCGTGTTCAGGTTCTCCCTAAGCTCTACTAACTATGGCTACACCCTC. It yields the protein CSVFRFSLSSTNYGYTL.

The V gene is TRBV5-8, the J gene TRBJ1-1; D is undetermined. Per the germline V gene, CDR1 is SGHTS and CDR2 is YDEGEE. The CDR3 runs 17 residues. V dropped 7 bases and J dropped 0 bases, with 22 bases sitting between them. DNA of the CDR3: TGTGCCAGCTTTTCGACTTTTACCCTGTTAATGAACACTGAAGCTTTCTTT. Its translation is CASFSTFTLLMNTEAFF.

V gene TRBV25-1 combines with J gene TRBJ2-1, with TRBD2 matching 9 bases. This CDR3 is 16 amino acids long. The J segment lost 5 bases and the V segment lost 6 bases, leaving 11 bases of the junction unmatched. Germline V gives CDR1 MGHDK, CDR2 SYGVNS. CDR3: CASRGLAGGFDNEQFF. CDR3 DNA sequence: TGTGCCAGCAGAGGCTTGGCGGGGGGGTTCGACAATGAGCAGTTCTTC. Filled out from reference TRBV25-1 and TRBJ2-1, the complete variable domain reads EADIYQTPRYLVIGTGKKITLECSQTMGHDKMYWYQQDPGMELHLIHYSYGVNSTEKGDLSSESTVSRIRTEHFPLTLESARPSHTSQYLCASRGLAGGFDNEQFFGPGTRLTVL.

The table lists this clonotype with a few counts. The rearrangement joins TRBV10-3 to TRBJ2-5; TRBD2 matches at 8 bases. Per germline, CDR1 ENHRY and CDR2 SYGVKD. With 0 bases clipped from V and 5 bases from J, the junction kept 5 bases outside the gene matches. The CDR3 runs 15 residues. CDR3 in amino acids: CAISESAGGRETQYF. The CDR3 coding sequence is TGTGCCATCAGTGAGTCGGCGGGGGGACGTGAGACCCAGTACTTC.

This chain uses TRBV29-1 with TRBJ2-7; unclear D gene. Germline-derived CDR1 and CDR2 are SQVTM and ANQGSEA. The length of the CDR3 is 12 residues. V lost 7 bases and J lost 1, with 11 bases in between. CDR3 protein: CSAGFVSYEQYF. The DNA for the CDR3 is TGCAGCGCCGGTTTTGTATCCTACGAGCAGTACTTC.

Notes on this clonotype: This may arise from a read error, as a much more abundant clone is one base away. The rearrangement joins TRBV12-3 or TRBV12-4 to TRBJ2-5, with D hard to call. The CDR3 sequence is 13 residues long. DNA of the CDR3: TGTGCCGGCAGTTTACTTAGGGCAGAGACCCAGTACTTC. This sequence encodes CAGSLLRAETQYF.